This T cell receptor beta chain was retrieved from a study of OX40 agonist ivuxolimab in advanced cancers. As for the study in general: Those enrolled were 82.7% male, with a mean age of around 60 years and ages from roughly 23 to 79. Anti-PD-1, anti-PD-L1 or anti-CTLA-4 therapy given earlier was allowed, and around 40% had some. General study results and limits: CD8+ T cells were the subset that, on average, had more expanded clones than CD4+.

Concerning this clone: No antigen is known for it.

CDR1 is WNHNN and CDR2 is SYGVQD in the germline V gene (reference sequence). The CDR3 totals 13 residues. V was clipped by 7 bases and J by 1 base, with 10 bases between them. Repertoires were generated with immunoSEQ multiplex PCR, while TCRdb's copy carries only in-frame clones and drops some. The table includes about 96,000 clones, approximately 80% detected once. Patients were ineligible given autoimmune disease history or systemic immunosuppression. V usage is TRBV10-1 and J usage is TRBJ1-1; TRBD1 is a possible D gene (5 bases). The material sequenced was CD4+ or CD8+ T cells sorted from blood, taken in a trial of the OX40 agonist ivuxolimab. The receptor was derived from an adult with an advanced solid tumor such as melanoma, head and neck, liver or kidney cancer. The CDR3 region has the DNA TGCGCCAGCACAGGACACCGGAACACTGAAGCTTTCTTT. Protein sequence: CASTGHRNTEAFF.